The clone carrying this T cell receptor beta chain was found once. This CDR3 region has 12 residues. Germline trimming cut 5 bases from V and 7 bases from J; bases unmatched to any gene: 4. The entry originates in a study of blood T cell repertoires in COVID-19. About the study: Acute-phase and convalescent COVID-19 samples originated in the United States, Italy and Spain. From T cells, B-cell-depleted T cells, or PBMCs came the material, which was cDNA or gDNA.

Study processing details: Amplified reference gene primers provided the basis for estimating nucleated cell counts. Sequencing used immunoSEQ multiplex PCR; TCRdb keeps in-frame clones, though not all of them. D and trimming were read from the DNA, whereas the V and J calls and clone size are those reported in that table. The table includes about 120,000 clones, around 80% detected once. The sequence was collected from an elderly woman with acute or convalescent COVID-19. The chain joins TRBV12-3 or TRBV12-4 to TRBJ1-2; 7 positions agree with TRBD1. The material sequenced was peripheral blood. The CDR3 bases are TGTGCCAGCAGTCAAGGGGGCGGTGGCTACACCTTC. Encoded protein: CASSQGGGGYTF.